These 29 T cell receptor beta chains were all obtained from the same sample, sequenced in a study of human T cells and chemical hapten exposure. Time point meaning: patch test 1, 2 weeks after DPC sensitization. Treatment: therapeutic diphenylcyclopropenone sensitization with weekly scalp DPC. TCRdb analysed the RACE reads with MiXCR anew, one entry per CDR3 protein. The repertoire holds around 100,000 distinct CDR3 sequences, 11% seen once, with under 4.5% in the top ten. Sequencing was performed on whole blood, taken in connection with sensitization to the hapten diphenylcyclopropenone (DPC). These receptors came from a woman aged 40 to 49 with alopecia areata. Some clones in this sample may be carry-over from other donors' samples.

In this sample, this clonotype turned up many times. The rearrangement links TRBV7-6 to TRBJ1-5; the D gene is possibly TRBD1 (5 bases). The CDR3 runs 14 residues. CDR1 is SGHVS and CDR2 is FNYEAQ in the germline V gene. The V and J ends lost 8 bases and 3 bases respectively, with 14 bases between them. DNA for the CDR3: TGTGCCAGCGCCGACACGGGGCCCAATCAGCCCCAGCATTTT. It is translated as CASADTGPNQPQHF.

On this clonotype: With a much larger clone just one base away, this may be a read error. J is TRBJ2-3 and V is TRBV4-1, with TRBD1 identical over 7 bases. The CDR3 runs 13 residues. Germline assignment: CDR1 MGHRA and CDR2 YSYEKL. The CDR3 nucleotides read TGCGCCAGCGGCCAGACAGGGATGAATACGCAGTATTTT. The encoded protein is CASGQTGMNTQYF.

V gene TRBV6-1 combines with J gene TRBJ1-1; 10 bases agree with TRBD1. J lost 11 bases, V lost 6 bases, and 6 bases had no gene match. The CDR3 length is 12 residues. Germline lookup yields CDR1 MNHNS and CDR2 SASEGT. CDR3 coding DNA: TGTGCCAGCAGCTCTGGACAGGGGGACGCTTTCTTT. Translation gives CASSSGQGDAFF.

V and J are TRBV6-5 and TRBJ2-7; possibly TRBD1 for D (6 bases). The ends were cut back, 2 bases at V and 0 bases at J, with 17 bases in the middle. The CDR3 consists of 17 residues. Germline CDR1 is MNHEY and CDR2 is SVGAGI. The CDR3 sequence: CASSYARPGTHSYEQYF. In nucleotides, the CDR3 is TGTGCCAGCAGTTACGCGAGACCCGGGACACACTCCTACGAGCAGTACTTC.

The chain couples TRBV7-3 to TRBJ1-3; no clear D gene. CDR1 is SGHTA, CDR2 FQGTGA, per germline. V gave up 0 bases and J gave up 1 base, with 7 bases separating them. The CDR3 covers 15 residues. The CDR3 sequence: CASSLTPGSGNTIYF. CDR3 nucleotides: TGTGCCAGCAGCTTAACCCCCGGGTCTGGAAACACCATATATTTT.

This chain connects TRBV25-1 to TRBJ1-1; no reliable D call. Looked up from germline, CDR1 is MGHDK and CDR2 is SYGVNS. The ends were cut back, 1 base at V and 4 bases at J, with 4 bases in the middle. The CDR3 runs 12 residues. CDR3 sequence reads: CASSELGTEAFF. Written as DNA, the CDR3 is TGTGCCAGCAGTGAATTGGGCACTGAAGCTTTCTTT.

This clonotype was found many times. The chain carries TRBV7-3 and TRBJ2-5; TRBD2 matches at 10 bases. The CDR3 spans 17 residues. Germline-derived CDR1 and CDR2 are SGHTA and FQGTGA. Trimming cost V 5 bases and J 2 bases; bases outside gene matches: 11. This CDR3 reads CASSETLAGAGQETQYF. The CDR3 nucleotides are TGTGCCAGCAGCGAAACTCTAGCGGGGGCGGGTCAAGAGACCCAGTACTTC.

The rearrangement joins TRBV10-3 to TRBJ2-3; 10 bases line up with TRBD2. The V gene end was trimmed by 8 bases and the J gene end by 4 bases; junction bases not matched to a gene: 6. The CDR3 length is 14 residues. The germline gives CDR1 ENHRY, CDR2 SYGVKD. The CDR3 region is CAIGASGSSDTQYF. The DNA of the CDR3 is TGTGCCATCGGGGCTAGCGGGAGCTCAGATACGCAGTATTTT.

A note on this clonotype: In this CDR3 the conserved last residue, phenylalanine or tryptophan, is missing, so a read error is likely. The chain uses TRBV27 and TRBJ2-4, with a tentative D call TRBD1 (6 bases). Germline V gene data show CDR1 as MNHEY and CDR2 as SMNVEV (reference sequence). The CDR3 is 14 residues long. Trimming removed 5 bases from V and 1 base from J, with 9 bases in between. In DNA form, the CDR3 reads TGTGCCAGCAGTGTTCAGGGGGCCAAAAACATTCAGTACATC. Translated: CASSVQGAKNIQYI.

CDR3 DNA: TGTGCCAGCAGCGCACAGGGGGCGACGAACTATGGCTACACCTTC. It yields the protein CASSAQGATNYGYTF. The chain has TRBV7-2 and TRBJ1-2; 9 bases line up with TRBD1. Germline CDR1 and CDR2: SGHTA and FQGNSA. The CDR3 has 15 amino acids. J lost 2 bases, V lost 5 bases, and 6 bases had no gene match.

This chain connects TRBV29-1 to TRBJ2-7, with D perhaps matching TRBD1 or TRBD2 (5 bases each). Trimming took 4 bases from V and 6 from J, leaving 10 bases between them. Germline V gene data show CDR1 as SQVTM and CDR2 as ANQGSEA. The CDR3 is 11 residues long. CDR3 loop: CSVGDVVEQYF. The CDR3 DNA sequence: TGCAGCGTTGGGGACGTGGTCGAGCAGTACTTC.

This clonotype was seen a few times. The rearrangement joins TRBV18 to TRBJ1-2; tentative D call: TRBD1 (6 bases). CDR3 length: 13 residues. Germline loops: CDR1 KGHSH, CDR2 LQKENI. Trimming took off 5 bases at V and 2 bases at J, with 9 bases between the two ends. The CDR3 sequence: CASSNQGNYGYTF. The CDR3 DNA reads as TGTGCCAGCTCAAATCAGGGGAACTATGGCTACACCTTC.

The sample holds many counts of this clonotype. The chain recombines TRBV12-3 or TRBV12-4 with TRBJ1-2; 8 bases map to TRBD1. J gave up 4 bases and V 8 bases, and 15 bases lay outside the gene matches. The length of the CDR3 is 16 residues. CDR3 DNA sequence: TGTGCCAGCCGCCTTGGGGGAGACAGGGGCCCCTATGGCTACACCTTC. Its protein product is CASRLGGDRGPYGYTF.

This clonotype was counted between two and nine times. The chain couples TRBV7-2 to TRBJ2-3, with D hard to call. The CDR3 covers 14 residues. Germline assignment: CDR1 SGHTA and CDR2 FQGNSA. V was clipped by 2 bases and J by 6 bases, with 12 bases between them. In DNA form, the CDR3 reads TGTGCCAGCAGCTTATCTAGTAACCCCGATACGCAGTATTTT. It encodes CASSLSSNPDTQYF.

This CDR3 is CASSVARRKTQYF. Written as DNA, the CDR3 is TGTGCCAGCAGTGTCGCTAGGAGGAAGACCCAGTACTTC. The chain recombines TRBV12-3 or TRBV12-4 with TRBJ2-5, with D possibly being TRBD2 (5 bases). Trimming removed 5 bases at V and 6 bases at J, with 13 bases between. CDR3 length equals 13 residues.

In its sample, this clonotype was seen a few times. V is TRBV9 and J is TRBJ2-1, with a weak D call TRBD2 (5 bases). Germline assignment: CDR1 SGDLS and CDR2 YYNGEE. CDR3 length: 15 residues. V dropped 0 bases and J dropped 8 bases, with 15 bases sitting between them. CDR3 DNA sequence: TGTGCCAGCAGCGTAGATGTGGGAGTCTTGCATGAGCAGTTCTTC. Translated, it gives CASSVDVGVLHEQFF.

The CDR3 DNA follows: TGTGCCACCAGCAGAGGGGGGAAAAATCAGCCCCAGCATTTT. This sequence encodes CATSRGGKNQPQHF. The chain carries TRBV15 and TRBJ1-5, with D tentatively TRBD1 (5 bases). Trimming removed 1 base at V and 4 bases at J, with 8 bases between. CDR1 is LNHNV and CDR2 is YYDKDF in the germline V gene (reference sequence). This CDR3 comprises 14 residues.

This clonotype has ten or more counts. The rearrangement uses TRBV29-1 and TRBJ2-4, with D unclear. Trimming left V 4 bases short and J 5 bases short, with 9 bases between. This CDR3 region has 12 residues. From germline, CDR1 is SQVTM and CDR2 ANQGSEA. DNA of the CDR3: TGCAGCGTTGGAGTGGACCAAAACATTCAGTACTTC. It specifies CSVGVDQNIQYF.

This clonotype showed up many times. J is TRBJ1-6 and V is TRBV6-2 or TRBV6-3; D is undetermined. Per germline, CDR1 MNHEY and CDR2 SVGEGT. The CDR3 length is 13 residues. V was trimmed by 0 bases and J by 12 bases, leaving 9 bases between them. The CDR3 bases are TGTGCCAGCAGTTACTCTCAGATGAGACCCCTCCACTTT. Translating it yields CASSYSQMRPLHF.

The V call is TRBV28, the J call TRBJ2-1; D is possibly TRBD2 (6 bases). The CDR3 is 15 residues long. V lost 2 bases to trimming and J lost 5 bases, with 13 bases between them. The germline CDR1 and CDR2 sequences are MDHEN and SYDVKM. The CDR3 spells CASSLGLACNNEQFF. CDR3 bases: TGTGCCAGCAGTTTAGGGCTAGCGTGTAACAATGAGCAGTTCTTC.

In this sample, this clonotype turned up a few times. The chain employs TRBV12-3 or TRBV12-4 and TRBJ1-3; D ambiguous. V was trimmed by 4 bases and J by 0 bases, leaving 4 bases between them. The CDR3 totals 13 residues. DNA for the CDR3: TGTGCCAGCAGTTGGACCTCTGGAAACACCATATATTTT. The encoded protein is CASSWTSGNTIYF.

This clonotype was observed a few times. It may be a read error: a sequence one base away is much more abundant. The gene calls are TRBV3-1 and TRBJ1-1, with no clear D. Trimming removed 2 bases at V and 3 bases at J, with 4 bases between. The CDR3 covers 12 residues. Germline V gene sequence: CDR1 LGHDT, CDR2 YNNKEL (reference sequence). The DNA for the CDR3 is TGTGCCAGCAGCCAAAGGGACACTGAAGCTTTCTTT. This codes for CASSQRDTEAFF.

Ten or more counts support this clonotype. The J gene is TRBJ1-2, the V gene TRBV19, with D possibly TRBD1 on 5 matching bases. The germline V gene encodes CDR1 LNHDA and CDR2 SQIVND (reference sequence). V was clipped by 5 bases and J by 4 bases, with 11 bases between them. The CDR3 loop spans 13 amino acids. The CDR3 DNA is TGTGCCAGTAGTGTTACAGGAACCTATGGCTACACCTTC. It is translated as CASSVTGTYGYTF.

This clonotype was detected ten times or more. The chain combines TRBV27 with TRBJ1-2, with TRBD1 identical over 8 bases. Germline CDR1 is MNHEY and CDR2 is SMNVEV (reference sequence). V shed 6 bases, J shed 4 bases, and the junction held 4 bases outside the gene matches. The CDR3 is 13 amino acids. Here the CDR3 reads CASSTQGGYGYTF. The CDR3 bases are TGTGCCAGCAGCACACAGGGGGGCTATGGCTACACCTTC.

Note on this clonotype: Just one base apart from a much larger clone, this may be a read error. V gene TRBV6-5 combines with J gene TRBJ2-3, with TRBD2 matching 7 bases. The CDR3 length is 15 residues. The germline V gene has CDR1 MNHEY and CDR2 SVGAGI. The DNA for the CDR3 is TGTGCCAGCAGTTACTTCGGGGGGAGGGTAGATACGCGGTATTTT. It encodes CASSYFGGRVDTRYF.

This clonotype was detected many times. The chain recombines TRBV6-6 with TRBJ1-2; 7 nucleotides align to TRBD1. The CDR3 length is 14 residues. Germline loops: CDR1 MNHNY, CDR2 SVGAGI (reference sequence). V was pared by 9 bases and J by 5 bases, with 12 bases of the junction left unmatched. The CDR3 nucleotides are TGTGCCAGTCTGCGAGGGGGACAGACATATGGCTACACCTTC. Protein product: CASLRGGQTYGYTF.

The chain is built from TRBV30 and TRBJ2-5; 8 nucleotides agree with TRBD2. The J segment lost 9 bases and the V segment lost 2 bases, leaving 5 bases of the junction unmatched. Germline CDR1 is GTSNPN and CDR2 is SVGIG (reference sequence). CDR3 length: 12 residues. The CDR3 DNA reads TGTGCCTGGAGTCCCCTCGGGGGGGCCCAGTACTTC. As protein: CAWSPLGGAQYF.

The chain carries TRBV6-1 and TRBJ2-1, with a tentative D call TRBD1 (6 bases). This CDR3 is built from 15 residues. The germline V gene encodes CDR1 MNHNS and CDR2 SASEGT. The V and J ends lost 2 bases and 2 bases respectively, with 10 bases between them. Here the CDR3 DNA reads TGTGCCAGCAGTGAACGGGACACCGCCTACAATGAGCAGTTCTTC. It translates to CASSERDTAYNEQFF.

The chain employs TRBV19 and TRBJ2-2, with 9 bases identical to TRBD1. The CDR3 is made up of 16 amino acids. The V and J ends lost 5 bases and 4 bases, in that order; junction bases with no gene match: 8. CDR1 LNHDA and CDR2 SQIVND come from the germline V gene (reference sequence). The CDR3 reads CASSSPGQGVTGELFF. The CDR3 DNA reads TGTGCCAGTAGTTCCCCGGGACAGGGCGTCACCGGGGAGCTGTTTTTT.